These 22 T cell receptor beta chains came from one sample sequenced in a study of blood T cell repertoires in COVID-19. The method was immunoSEQ multiplex PCR; TCRdb's version includes in-frame clones alone and lacks a portion of them. The sample has approximately 140,000 clones; roughly four fifths are singletons. The specimen sequenced was peripheral blood. The receptors originated from a man at least 80 years old with acute or convalescent COVID-19.

The chain links TRBV18 to TRBJ2-5, with 8 nucleotides matching TRBD1. Germline V lookup: CDR1 KGHSH, CDR2 LQKENI. The J segment lost 5 bases and the V segment lost 5 bases, leaving 13 bases of the junction unmatched. The CDR3 sequence is 16 residues long. The CDR3 DNA reads as TGTGCCAGCTCATCCCTTTTACAGGGGGGTCAGGAGACCCAGTACTTC. It yields the protein CASSSLLQGGQETQYF.

This sequence joins TRBV5-1 and TRBJ1-2; D gene uncertain. CDR1 is SGHRS, CDR2 YFSETQ, per germline. This CDR3 is 14 amino acids long. V was shortened by 1 base and J by 1 base, with 8 bases between the two germline ends. The DNA of the CDR3 is TGCGCCAGCAGCTTGTCGCCGGGTAACTATGGCTACACCTTC. Encoded protein: CASSLSPGNYGYTF.

The V and J genes are TRBV7-9 and TRBJ1-4; D is unclear. Trimming removed 5 bases at V and 1 base at J, with 8 bases between. The CDR3 is 14 amino acids. In germline, CDR1 is SEHNR, CDR2 FQNEAQ (reference sequence). The CDR3 loop reads CASSKRETNEKLFF. The CDR3 DNA follows: TGTGCCAGCAGCAAGCGGGAAACTAATGAAAAACTGTTTTTT.

The J gene is TRBJ1-6, the V gene TRBV9, with D possibly TRBD1 on 6 matching bases. Between the trimmed V and J ends, which lost 4 bases and 6 bases, there was a span of 11 bases. The CDR3 has 14 amino acids. CDR1 SGDLS and CDR2 YYNGEE come from the germline V gene. The CDR3 region is CASSPDRTNSPLHF. As DNA, the CDR3 is TGTGCCAGCAGCCCCGACAGGACTAATTCACCCCTCCACTTT.

The chain couples TRBV19 to TRBJ2-1; D unresolved. V was cut by 3 bases and J by 4 bases, with 13 bases left in between. This CDR3 region has 15 residues. CDR1 is LNHDA, CDR2 SQIVND, per germline (reference sequence). The CDR3 region has the DNA TGTGCCAGTAGTATTCAAGCAGGCCTATACAATGAGCAGTTCTTC. The encoded protein is CASSIQAGLYNEQFF. Drawing the rest from reference TRBV19 and TRBJ2-1, the complete variable domain is DGGITQSPKYLFRKEGQNVTLSCEQNLNHDAMYWYRQDPGQGLRLIYYSQIVNDFQKGDIAEGYSVSREKKESFPLTVTSAQKNPTAFYLCASSIQAGLYNEQFFGPGTRLTVL.

For the CDR3, the DNA is TGTGCCAGCAGCTTAGGAGGCCAACGGAACACTGAAGCTTTCTTT. Translating it yields CASSLGGQRNTEAFF. V gene TRBV7-3 combines with J gene TRBJ1-1; D gene unclear. Germline V gives CDR1 SGHTA, CDR2 FQGTGA. V lost 2 bases and J 1 base, leaving 11 bases between the germline ends. The CDR3 covers 15 residues.

The J gene is TRBJ2-2, the V gene TRBV5-4, with TRBD1 identical over 10 bases. Germline V lookup: CDR1 SGHNT, CDR2 YYREEE (reference sequence). This CDR3 has 15 residues. V gave up 3 bases and J gave up 5 bases; unmatched junction bases: 4. The CDR3 spells CASSSPGQGTGELFF. The CDR3 DNA reads as TGTGCCAGCAGCTCACCGGGACAGGGGACCGGGGAGCTGTTTTTT.

This clone was counted many times. An end of the junction does not agree with germline; a read error may underlie this. This chain connects TRBV7-2 to TRBJ1-1, with D possibly matching TRBD1 (5 bases). Germline V CDR1 and CDR2: SGHTA, FQGNSA. The CDR3 is made up of 15 amino acids. The CDR3 DNA reads as TGTGCCAGCAACTTAGTGGGGGGAGTGAACACTGAAGCTTTCTTT. Its translation is CASNLVGGVNTEAFF.

This chain links TRBV11-2 with TRBJ2-3; 8 positions agree with TRBD1. Germline-derived CDR1 and CDR2 are SGHAT and FQNNGV. This CDR3 comprises 16 residues. Trimming removed 3 bases from V and 9 bases from J; junction bases left unmatched: 14. The CDR3 is CASSFVTGGPQITQYF. The CDR3 DNA is TGTGCCAGCAGCTTTGTTACAGGGGGACCACAGATAACGCAGTATTTT. The full variable domain, with the rest looked up from reference TRBV11-2 and TRBJ2-3, is EAGVAQSPRYKIIEKRQSVAFWCNPISGHATLYWYQQILGQGPKLLIQFQNNGVVDDSQLPKDRFSAERLKGVDSTLKIQPAKLEDSAVYLCASSFVTGGPQITQYFGPGTRLTVL.

This clone has more than one count but fewer than ten. This rearrangement joins TRBV7-3 to TRBJ2-3; 8 bases are shared with TRBD1. The CDR3 consists of 13 residues. Germline lookup yields CDR1 SGHTA and CDR2 FQGTGA. V shed 6 bases, J shed 6 bases, and the junction held 5 bases outside the gene matches. The CDR3 here is CASSSTGVDTQYF. CDR3 nucleotide sequence: TGTGCCAGCAGTTCGACAGGGGTGGATACGCAGTATTTT.

This clone has only one observation. The CDR3: CASSLAGHNEKLFF. The CDR3 coding sequence is TGCGCCAGCAGCTTGGCCGGTCATAATGAAAAACTGTTTTTT. V gene TRBV5-1 combines with J gene TRBJ1-4, with D hard to call. This CDR3 contains 14 residues. Germline V CDR1 and CDR2: SGHRS, YFSETQ. V gave up 0 bases and J gave up 4 bases, with 7 bases separating them.

The V gene is TRBV7-9, the J gene TRBJ2-7; 10 bases fit TRBD1. This CDR3 is 16 amino acids long. CDR1 is SEHNR, CDR2 FQNEAQ, per germline (reference sequence). Germline trimming cut 4 bases from V and 2 bases from J; bases unmatched to any gene: 8. This chain's CDR3 is CASSSSGTGAAYEQYF. CDR3 bases: TGTGCCAGCAGCTCGTCCGGGACAGGGGCCGCCTACGAGCAGTACTTC. Drawing the rest from reference TRBV7-9 and TRBJ2-7, the complete variable domain is DTGVSQNPRHKITKRGQNVTFRCDPISEHNRLYWYRQTLGQGPEFLTYFQNEAQLEKSRLLSDRFSAERPKGSFSTLEIQRTEQGDSAMYLCASSSSGTGAAYEQYFGPGTRLTVT.

The J gene is TRBJ2-7, the V gene TRBV30; TRBD1 aligns across 9 bases. The V gene's germline CDR1 is GTSNPN and CDR2 SVGIG (reference sequence). CDR3 length: 17 amino acids. V shed 1 base, J shed 4 bases, and the junction held 14 bases outside the gene matches. The CDR3 sequence: CAWSDLLMGQGSYEQYF. In nucleotides, the CDR3 is TGTGCCTGGAGTGACCTCCTGATGGGACAGGGCTCTTACGAGCAGTACTTC.

Only one count was recorded for this clone. The rearrangement joins TRBV7-9 to TRBJ2-2; D gene ambiguous. V shed 5 bases and J shed 3 bases, with 16 bases lying between them. The germline V gene encodes CDR1 SEHNR and CDR2 FQNEAQ (reference sequence). The CDR3 extends over 16 amino acids. Here the CDR3 DNA reads TGTGCCAGCAGCCCCCCCGGCGCGGCGGACACCGGGGAGCTGTTTTTT. Translation: CASSPPGAADTGELFF.

The genes are TRBV9 and TRBJ2-1, with D possibly being TRBD1 (6 bases). The CDR3 covers 15 residues. V gave up 1 base and J gave up 2 bases, with 10 bases separating them. CDR1 and CDR2 from the germline V gene are SGDLS and YYNGEE. The CDR3 sequence is CASSVQGTPYNEQFF. CDR3 sequence (DNA): TGTGCCAGCAGCGTACAAGGGACACCCTACAATGAGCAGTTCTTC.

The chain employs TRBV7-3 and TRBJ1-1; D possibly corresponds to TRBD1 (6 bases). Trimming cost V 5 bases and J 10 bases, with 17 bases left between them. The CDR3 is 13 amino acids. Germline CDR1 is SGHTA and CDR2 is FQGTGA. CDR3 in amino acids: CASSPGTRDAAFF. CDR3 nucleotide sequence: TGTGCCAGCAGCCCCGGGACAAGAGATGCAGCTTTCTTT.

The gene calls are TRBV19 and TRBJ1-2; D is uncertain. The CDR3 runs 14 residues. Germline lookup yields CDR1 LNHDA and CDR2 SQIVND (reference sequence). V was cut by 1 base and J by 4 bases, with 10 bases left in between. The CDR3 DNA reads TGTGCCAGTAGTATAGGTGCAGAATTCTATGGCTACACCTTC. Protein sequence: CASSIGAEFYGYTF.

The V call is TRBV16, the J call TRBJ1-4; D remains unclear. V shed 0 bases and J shed 3 bases, with 5 bases lying between them. Germline V gene data show CDR1 as KGHSY and CDR2 as FQNENV. This CDR3 spans 14 amino acids. CDR3 sequence reads: CASSQSRANEKLFF. The DNA of the CDR3 is TGTGCCAGCAGCCAATCTCGGGCTAATGAAAAACTGTTTTTT.

The chain couples TRBV3-1 (or the pseudogene TRBV3-2) to TRBJ1-5; the match to TRBD1 covers 7 bases. The V segment lost 2 bases and the J segment 2 bases; nucleotides outside the gene matches: 3. CDR1 LGHDT and CDR2 YNNKEL come from the germline V gene (reference sequence). The CDR3 length is 15 residues. The CDR3 protein is CASSQYRGGNQPQHF. DNA for the CDR3: TGTGCCAGCAGCCAATACAGGGGAGGCAATCAGCCCCAGCATTTT.

This chain joins TRBV29-1 and TRBJ2-3; 7 positions agree with TRBD2. V lost 7 bases, J lost 5 bases, and 0 bases stayed unmatched. The CDR3 consists of 10 residues. The V gene's germline CDR1 is SQVTM and CDR2 ANQGSEA. CDR3 region: CSGGGDTQYF. In DNA, the CDR3 is TGCAGCGGCGGGGGAGATACGCAGTATTTT.

This clone was recorded once. The chain joins TRBV28 to TRBJ1-5, with D possibly being TRBD1 (6 bases). The germline V gene has CDR1 MDHEN and CDR2 SYDVKM. The CDR3 covers 15 residues. The ends were cut back, 1 base at V and 3 bases at J, with 10 bases in the middle. CDR3 loop: CASSLLSGANQPQHF. Written as DNA, the CDR3 is TGTGCCAGCAGTTTATTATCAGGGGCCAATCAGCCCCAGCATTTT. The full variable domain, with the rest looked up from reference TRBV28 and TRBJ1-5, is DVKVTQSSRYLVKRTGEKVFLECVQDMDHENMFWYRQDPGLGLRLIYFSYDVKMKEKGDIPEGYSVSREKKERFSLILESASTNQTSMYLCASSLLSGANQPQHFGDGTRLSIL.

This clone was counted between two and nine times. The V call is TRBV27, the J call TRBJ2-7; possibly TRBD1 for D (5 bases). The V end lost 6 bases, the J end lost 2 bases, and 14 bases lay between the germline ends. Germline V gene data show CDR1 as MNHEY and CDR2 as SMNVEV (reference sequence). This CDR3 has 14 residues. DNA for the CDR3: TGTGCCAGCAGACCTCAGGGTGTTACCTACGAGCAGTACTTC. Encoded protein: CASRPQGVTYEQYF.